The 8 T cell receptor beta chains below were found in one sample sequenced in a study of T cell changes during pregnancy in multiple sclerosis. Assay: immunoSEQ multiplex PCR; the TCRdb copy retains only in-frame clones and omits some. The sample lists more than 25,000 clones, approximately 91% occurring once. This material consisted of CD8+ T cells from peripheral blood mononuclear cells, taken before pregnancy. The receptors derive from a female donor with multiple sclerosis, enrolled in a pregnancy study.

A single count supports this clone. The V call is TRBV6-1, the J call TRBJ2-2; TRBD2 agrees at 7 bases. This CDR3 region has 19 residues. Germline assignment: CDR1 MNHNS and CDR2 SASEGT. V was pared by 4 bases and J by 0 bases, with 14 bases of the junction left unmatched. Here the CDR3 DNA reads TGTGCCAGCAGTGCCCTACGGGCGGCTAGCGGAGCGAACACCGGGGAGCTGTTTTTT. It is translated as CASSALRAASGANTGELFF.

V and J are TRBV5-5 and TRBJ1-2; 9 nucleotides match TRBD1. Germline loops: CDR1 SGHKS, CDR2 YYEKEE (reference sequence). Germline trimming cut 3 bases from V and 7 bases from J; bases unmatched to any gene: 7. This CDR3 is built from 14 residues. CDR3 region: CASSSGQGMGGYTF. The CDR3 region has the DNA TGTGCCAGCAGCTCTGGACAGGGGATGGGTGGCTACACCTTC.

CDR3 region: CASSLSGSTDTQYF. DNA of the CDR3: TGTGCCAGCAGCTTAAGCGGGAGCACAGATACGCAGTATTTT. V gene TRBV13 combines with J gene TRBJ2-3; D is possibly TRBD2 (6 bases). V was trimmed by 2 bases and J by 0 bases, leaving 6 bases between them. The CDR3 runs 14 residues. The germline CDR1 and CDR2 sequences are PRHDT and FYEKMQ (reference sequence).

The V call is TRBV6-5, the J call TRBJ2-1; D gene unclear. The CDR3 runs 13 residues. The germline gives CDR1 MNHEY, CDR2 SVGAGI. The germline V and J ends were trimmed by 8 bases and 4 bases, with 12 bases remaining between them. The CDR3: CASAARGYNEQFF. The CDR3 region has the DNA TGTGCCAGCGCCGCCAGAGGATACAATGAGCAGTTCTTC.

The CDR3 protein is CASSYPDRGDYEQYF. CDR3 coding DNA: TGTGCCAGCAGCTATCCGGACAGGGGGGACTACGAGCAGTACTTC. The rearrangement uses TRBV2 and TRBJ2-7; 10 nucleotides align to TRBD1. From germline, CDR1 is SNHLY and CDR2 FYNNEI. V lost 6 bases and J lost 3; bases outside the gene matches: 8. The CDR3 has 15 residues.

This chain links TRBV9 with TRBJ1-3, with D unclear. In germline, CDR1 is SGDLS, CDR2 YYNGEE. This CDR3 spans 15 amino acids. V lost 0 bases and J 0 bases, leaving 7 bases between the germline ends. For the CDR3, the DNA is TGTGCCAGCAGCGTAGGCCGGAGCTCTGGAAACACCATATATTTT. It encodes CASSVGRSSGNTIYF.

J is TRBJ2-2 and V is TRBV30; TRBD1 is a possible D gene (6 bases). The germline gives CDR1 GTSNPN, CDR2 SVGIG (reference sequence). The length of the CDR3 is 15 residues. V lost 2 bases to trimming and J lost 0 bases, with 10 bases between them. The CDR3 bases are TGTGCCTGGAGTCCCCCAGGGGCGAACACCGGGGAGCTGTTTTTT. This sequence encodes CAWSPPGANTGELFF.

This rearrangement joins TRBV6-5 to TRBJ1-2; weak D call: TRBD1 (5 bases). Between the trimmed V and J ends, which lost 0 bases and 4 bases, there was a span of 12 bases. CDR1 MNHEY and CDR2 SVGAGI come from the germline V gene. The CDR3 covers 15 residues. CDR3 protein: CASSYSSTDPYGYTF. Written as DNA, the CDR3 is TGTGCCAGCAGTTACTCCTCGACAGACCCCTATGGCTACACCTTC.